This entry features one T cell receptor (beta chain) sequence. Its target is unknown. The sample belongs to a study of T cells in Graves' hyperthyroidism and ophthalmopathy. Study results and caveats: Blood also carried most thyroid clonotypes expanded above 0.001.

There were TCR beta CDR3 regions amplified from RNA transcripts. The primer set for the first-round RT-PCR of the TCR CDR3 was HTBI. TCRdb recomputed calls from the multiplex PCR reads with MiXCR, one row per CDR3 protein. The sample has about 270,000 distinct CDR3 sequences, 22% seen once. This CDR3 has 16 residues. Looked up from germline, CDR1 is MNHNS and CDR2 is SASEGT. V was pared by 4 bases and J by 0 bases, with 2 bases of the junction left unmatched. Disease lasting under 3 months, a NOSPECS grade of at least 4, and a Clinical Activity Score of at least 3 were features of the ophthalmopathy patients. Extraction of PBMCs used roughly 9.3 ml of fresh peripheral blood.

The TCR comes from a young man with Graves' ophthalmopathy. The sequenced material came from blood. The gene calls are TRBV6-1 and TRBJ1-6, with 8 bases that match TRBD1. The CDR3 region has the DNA TGTGCCAGCAGTGGACAGGGGAGCTCCTATAATTCACCCCTCCACTTT. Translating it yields CASSGQGSSYNSPLHF.